What follows are 5 T cell receptor beta chains derived from one specimen sequenced in a study of cytomegalovirus exposure and HLA in healthy donors. The PCR employed 60 Vbeta primers together with 13 Jbeta primers. TCRdb keeps only in-frame clones here, not all; method: immunoSEQ multiplex PCR. The sample holds under 150,000 clones, about four fifths seen once. Sequencing used PBMCs. These receptors were collected from a woman between 50 and 59 years old in good health and CMV-seropositive.

This clone was detected only a few times. The V call is TRBV5-1, the J call TRBJ2-3, with 7 bases matching TRBD2. CDR1 is SGHRS, CDR2 YFSETQ, per germline. V was clipped by 6 bases and J by 0 bases; unmatched bases: 1. The CDR3 is made up of 13 amino acids. Here the CDR3 DNA reads TGCGCCAGCAACGGGGGGAGCACAGATACGCAGTATTTT. This codes for CASNGGSTDTQYF.

This rearrangement joins TRBV11-2 to TRBJ1-4, with D uncertain. Germline V gives CDR1 SGHAT, CDR2 FQNNGV. The CDR3 is 15 residues long. Trimming removed 5 bases from V and 0 bases from J, with 10 bases in between. CDR3 sequence: CASSPLRATNEKLFF. The CDR3 DNA reads TGTGCCAGCAGCCCCCTTAGAGCAACTAATGAAAAACTGTTTTTT.

This clone was counted between two and nine times. V gene TRBV12-5 combines with J gene TRBJ2-1; tentatively, D is TRBD1 (6 bases). V dropped 4 bases and J dropped 1 base, with 17 bases sitting between them. Germline V gene lookup returns CDR1 LGHNT and CDR2 FRNRAP. The CDR3 contains 17 residues. CDR3 DNA: TGTGCTAGTGGTTCCAGGACAGCGCATCATTCCTACAATGAGCAGTTCTTC. Its protein is CASGSRTAHHSYNEQFF.

This chain connects TRBV28 to TRBJ1-2; D gene uncertain. Germline V gene sequence: CDR1 MDHEN, CDR2 SYDVKM. Trimming took off 5 bases at V and 1 base at J, with 5 bases between the two ends. The CDR3 has 12 amino acids. CDR3 in amino acids: CASSGSNYGYTF. The CDR3 DNA sequence: TGTGCCAGCAGTGGGAGTAACTATGGCTACACCTTC.

This chain uses TRBV2 with TRBJ2-1, with a weak D call TRBD2 (6 bases). Looked up from germline, CDR1 is SNHLY and CDR2 is FYNNEI. Trimming removed 5 bases at V and 9 bases at J, with 17 bases between. The CDR3 is made up of 14 amino acids. This CDR3 reads CASSNRREEGEQFF. The CDR3 DNA reads as TGTGCCAGCAGTAATCGGAGGGAGGAGGGTGAGCAGTTCTTC.